This TCR beta chain appears in the sequencing data of a study of T cells after posttransplantation cyclophosphamide. Busulfan-fludarabine conditioning, marrow transplant, and cyclophosphamide on days +3 and +4 were administered. General study findings and limits: Blood and skin or GI T cell repertoires showed limited TRB overlap. Recipient CMV seropositivity and CMV reactivation strongly tracked TRB clonality. Donor CD8+ memory clones often dominated recipient blood repertoires at later times.

Only in-frame clones appear in the TCRdb table, and some are missing; sequencing was by immunoSEQ multiplex PCR. This sample comprises about 1,900 clones, none seen once only. CDR1 and CDR2 from the germline V gene are SEHNR and FQNEAQ (reference sequence). Deletions cut 2 bases from V and 2 bases from J, with 12 bases between. The CDR3 covers 16 residues. This clone is labeled medium-sized. What it binds is unknown. Sequencing was performed on PBMCs, taken 32 days after allogeneic stem cell transplant with posttransplant cyclophosphamide. This chain links TRBV7-9 with TRBJ2-2, with a weak D call TRBD1 (6 bases). This receptor was obtained from a female patient between 35 and 55 years old who received an allogeneic stem cell transplant from a related donor, was CMV-positive, and had no GVHD. Some T cells may arise from the graft donor. Here the CDR3 reads CASSLLGGSNTGELFF. The CDR3 DNA sequence: TGTGCCAGCAGCTTATTAGGGGGAAGTAACACCGGGGAGCTGTTTTTT.